This T cell receptor beta chain was captured in a study of T-cell memory formation after mild COVID-19. The overall study: For the most part, TCR clusters were specific to one donor.

This CDR3 has 17 residues. The germline CDR1 and CDR2 sequences are GTSNPN and SVGIG (reference sequence). Trimming left V 0 bases short and J 3 bases short, with 21 bases between. Notes on the study in general: Mainly in CM and EM were contracting CD4+ clones; CD8+ were in EMRA.

As concerns this clonotype: The antigen remains unidentified.

The 5'RACE method, run with constant-segment primers, produced TCR alpha and TCR beta cDNA libraries (carrying sample barcodes and UMIs). TCRdb processed the 5' RACE reads anew with MiXCR; each CDR3 protein has one entry. The sample includes hundreds of thousands of distinct CDR3 sequences, roughly 20% of them seen just once. The chain carries TRBV30 and TRBJ2-7; TRBD1 might be the D (6 bases). This TCR was sampled from an adult woman who had mild COVID-19 (a few samples of this study predate the infection). Cell type and time point are not known. The sample consisted of PBMCs or a T cell subset sorted from them (not recorded which). The CDR3 DNA follows: TGTGCCTGGAGTGTACCCCACTATCAGGGGTTCGTCTACGAGCAGTACTTC. Translating it yields CAWSVPHYQGFVYEQYF.